Below are 20 T cell receptor beta chains sequenced from a single sample in a study of CD8 T cells in ankylosing spondylitis. One entry per CDR3 protein results from TCRdb running MiXCR on the 5' RACE reads. The sample has roughly 490,000 distinct CDR3 sequences, approximately 5% seen once. Their antigens remain unidentified. Study findings and constraints: What appeared characteristic of ankylosing spondylitis blood was a TCR beta motif of 7 or 8 highly homologous variants.

The specimen was blood, either unsorted or a sorted T cell fraction (not recorded which). These receptor sequences come from a male donor with ankylosing spondylitis.

This clonotype was observed a few times. The gene calls are TRBV27 and TRBJ2-1; D unresolved. V was shortened by 5 bases and J by 9 bases, with 14 bases between the two germline ends. The CDR3 runs 13 residues. The germline CDR1 and CDR2 sequences are MNHEY and SMNVEV (reference sequence). The CDR3 nucleotides are TGTGCCAGCAGTACAGACTGGCATGGTGAGCAGTTCTTC. Encoded protein: CASSTDWHGEQFF.

This clonotype was detected many times. CDR3 nucleotides: TGTGCCAGCAGCCCCCGAGGGGGTTATGGGAAGACCCAGTACTTC. Translating gives CASSPRGGYGKTQYF. The rearrangement uses TRBV7-9 and TRBJ2-5, with a weak D call TRBD1 (6 bases). The CDR3 is made up of 15 amino acids. Germline lookup yields CDR1 SEHNR and CDR2 FQNEAQ (reference sequence). V gave up 5 bases and J gave up 6 bases, with 19 bases separating them.

This clonotype was detected ten times or more. This sequence joins TRBV14 and TRBJ2-1, with unresolved D. Trimming cost V 1 base and J 3 bases, with 10 bases left between them. The CDR3 has 15 amino acids. CDR1 and CDR2 from the germline V gene are SGHDN and FVKESK. The CDR3 loop reads CASSQGHALYNEQFF. As DNA, the CDR3 is TGTGCCAGCAGCCAAGGGCACGCCCTCTACAATGAGCAGTTCTTC.

This clonotype was picked up many times. V is TRBV5-1 and J is TRBJ1-2; 12 bases line up with TRBD1. Germline V gene data show CDR1 as SGHRS and CDR2 as YFSETQ. This CDR3 contains 17 residues. The V segment lost 3 bases and the J segment 5 bases; nucleotides outside the gene matches: 11. The CDR3 DNA sequence: TGCGCCAGCAGCTCGGACGGGACAGGGGGCTTGTTGTATGGCTACACCTTC. Protein: CASSSDGTGGLLYGYTF.

This clonotype has just a few counts. V and J are TRBV20-1 and TRBJ2-7; 8 nucleotides agree with TRBD1. The V and J ends lost 4 bases and 3 bases, in that order; junction bases with no gene match: 8. The germline CDR1 and CDR2 sequences are DFQATT and SNEGSKA (reference sequence). The CDR3 is 14 amino acids. This CDR3 reads CSAKTGGRGYEQYF. As DNA, the CDR3 is TGCAGTGCTAAAACAGGGGGAAGGGGCTACGAGCAGTACTTC.

This clonotype was seen many times. The J gene is TRBJ2-5, the V gene TRBV6-2 or TRBV6-3; D is perhaps TRBD1 (6 bases). This CDR3 spans 15 amino acids. From germline, CDR1 is MNHEY and CDR2 SVGEGT. The germline V and J ends were trimmed by 5 bases and 5 bases, with 18 bases remaining between them. In DNA form, the CDR3 reads TGTGCCAGCAGTCCAAGACAGGCCCCGCAGGAGACCCAGTACTTC. Translated: CASSPRQAPQETQYF.

This clonotype was detected many times. This chain connects TRBV20-1 to TRBJ1-1; 9 bases fit TRBD1. The CDR3 spans 12 residues. J lost 7 bases, V lost 1 base, and 1 base had no gene match. Germline CDR1 reads DFQATT; CDR2 reads SNEGSKA (reference sequence). CDR3 bases: TGCAGTGCTAGAGGACAGGGGGTTGAAGCTTTCTTT. It translates to CSARGQGVEAFF.

This clonotype has a count of ten or more. The genes are TRBV28 and TRBJ2-2; no definite D call. The germline V and J ends were trimmed by 3 bases and 4 bases, with 18 bases remaining between them. The CDR3 loop spans 17 amino acids. Germline V CDR1 and CDR2: MDHEN, SYDVKM. The CDR3 DNA reads as TGTGCCAGCAGTTTTTATTCGTCGGATCCTGCCACCGGGGAGCTGTTTTTT. Amino acids: CASSFYSSDPATGELFF.

The CDR3 coding sequence is TGTGCCAGTAGTAATCGGGGATCCTACGAGCAGTACTTC. This sequence encodes CASSNRGSYEQYF. The J gene is TRBJ2-7, the V gene TRBV19; D may be TRBD2 (5 bases). The V gene lost 4 bases and the J gene lost 1 base, with 8 bases spanning the gap. The CDR3 has 13 residues. Germline CDR1 reads LNHDA; CDR2 reads SQIVND (reference sequence).

The genes are TRBV28 and TRBJ2-1; D remains unclear. From germline, CDR1 is MDHEN and CDR2 SYDVKM. This CDR3 has 12 residues. V was cut by 8 bases and J by 8 bases, with 13 bases left in between. The CDR3 nucleotides are TGTGCCAGCTCCCGACCCCCCCATGAGCAGTTCTTC. Translation: CASSRPPHEQFF.

This clonotype was seen ten or more times. This sequence joins TRBV5-1 and TRBJ1-6, with a tentative D call TRBD1 (5 bases). V lost 3 bases and J 8 bases, leaving 15 bases between the germline ends. The CDR3 has 15 residues. CDR1 is SGHRS and CDR2 is YFSETQ in the germline V gene. CDR3 coding DNA: TGCGCCAGCAGCTCCGATAGCCAGGGCGATTCACCCCTCCACTTT. As protein: CASSSDSQGDSPLHF. Full variable domain (remainder filled in from reference TRBV5-1 and TRBJ1-6): KAGVTQTPRYLIKTRGQQVTLSCSPISGHRSVSWYQQTPGQGLQFLFEYFSETQRNKGNFPGRFSGRQFSNSRSEMNVSTLELGDSALYLCASSSDSQGDSPLHFGNGTRLTVT.

This clonotype was observed at least ten times. The chain has TRBV10-3 and TRBJ1-1, with D tentatively TRBD1 (5 bases). Germline CDR1 ENHRY, CDR2 SYGVKD. The CDR3 has 14 amino acids. Trimming removed 7 bases from V and 4 bases from J, with 16 bases in between. Here the CDR3 reads CAINYGGSSTEAFF. CDR3 in DNA: TGTGCCATCAACTACGGGGGGAGTAGCACTGAAGCTTTCTTT.

Many counts were recorded for this clonotype. This chain joins TRBV5-1 and TRBJ1-2; no clear D. CDR1 SGHRS and CDR2 YFSETQ come from the germline V gene. V shed 0 bases and J shed 2 bases, with 8 bases lying between them. The CDR3 totals 14 residues. CDR3 in amino acids: CASSLDVVNYGYTF. CDR3 in DNA: TGCGCCAGCAGCTTGGATGTAGTCAACTATGGCTACACCTTC. The full variable domain, its missing parts supplied by reference TRBV5-1 and TRBJ1-2, is KAGVTQTPRYLIKTRGQQVTLSCSPISGHRSVSWYQQTPGQGLQFLFEYFSETQRNKGNFPGRFSGRQFSNSRSEMNVSTLELGDSALYLCASSLDVVNYGYTFGSGTRLTVV.

This clonotype came up many times. The chain is built from TRBV5-1 and TRBJ2-7, with a possible D match to TRBD2 (7 bases). V lost 2 bases to trimming and J lost 5 bases, with 11 bases between them. CDR3 length: 13 residues. Germline V gene lookup returns CDR1 SGHRS and CDR2 YFSETQ. The CDR3 protein is CASSFQGRDEQYF. For the CDR3, the DNA is TGCGCCAGCAGCTTCCAGGGGAGGGACGAGCAGTACTTC.

This clonotype showed up many times. The chain is built from TRBV10-3 and TRBJ2-1; no clear D gene. The germline V gene has CDR1 ENHRY and CDR2 SYGVKD. The germline V and J ends were trimmed by 11 bases and 9 bases, with 14 bases remaining between them. The CDR3 spans 11 residues. CDR3 in DNA: TGTGCCTTCGCCGAGGATAGTGAGCAGTTCTTC. It codes for CAFAEDSEQFF.

Ten or more counts support this clonotype. The chain couples TRBV20-1 to TRBJ1-1; the match to TRBD1 covers 8 bases. The CDR3 has 14 amino acids. Looked up from germline, CDR1 is DFQATT and CDR2 is SNEGSKA (reference sequence). V shed 1 base and J 4 bases; nucleotides not matched to a gene: 5. The CDR3 here is CSARVSRGPTEAFF. The DNA of the CDR3 is TGCAGTGCTAGAGTTAGCAGGGGGCCCACTGAAGCTTTCTTT.

This chain joins TRBV27 and TRBJ2-3; D is perhaps TRBD2 (6 bases). V was trimmed by 6 bases and J by 0 bases, leaving 10 bases between them. CDR1 and CDR2 (germline): MNHEY, SMNVEV (reference sequence). CDR3 size: 14 residues. CDR3 sequence reads: CASRLRESTDTQYF. The CDR3, as DNA: TGTGCCAGCAGACTGCGGGAAAGCACAGATACGCAGTATTTT.

This clonotype came up many times. The rearrangement joins TRBV6-5 to TRBJ2-7; the match to TRBD2 covers 10 bases. Per germline, CDR1 MNHEY and CDR2 SVGAGI. The V segment lost 6 bases and the J segment 4 bases; nucleotides outside the gene matches: 9. The CDR3 runs 15 residues. The CDR3 here is CASSSSGLARYEQYF. The CDR3 DNA reads TGTGCCAGCAGCTCCTCGGGACTAGCGAGATACGAGCAGTACTTC.

This clonotype was detected ten times or more. The chain couples TRBV24-1 to TRBJ2-2; the D is unclear. Trimming shortened V by 0 bases and J by 2 bases, and 3 bases separated the two germline ends. Germline V gene data show CDR1 as KGHDR and CDR2 as SFDVKD. This CDR3 has 14 residues. CDR3 nucleotide sequence: TGTGCCACCAGTGATTTGCCAAACACCGGGGAGCTGTTTTTT. It codes for CATSDLPNTGELFF.

This clonotype was seen many times. The chain employs TRBV20-1 and TRBJ2-3; no firm D call. Trimming took 5 bases from V and 2 from J, leaving 11 bases between them. Germline V gives CDR1 DFQATT, CDR2 SNEGSKA (reference sequence). The CDR3 extends over 13 amino acids. CDR3 protein: CSAEIPATDTQYF. The CDR3 region has the DNA TGCAGTGCTGAGATACCTGCCACAGATACGCAGTATTTT.